This TCR beta chain derives from a study of OX40 agonist ivuxolimab in advanced cancers. Overall study: The dose-escalation cohort was around 83% male, with a mean age of 60 years, ranging about 23 to 79. Approximately 40% of patients had received prior checkpoint inhibitor therapy.

Assay used: immunoSEQ multiplex PCR; TCRdb lists only in-frame clones, some missing. The sample yields about 84,000 clones, about 91% seen once. CDR3 length equals 16 residues. Trimming removed 5 bases from V and 4 bases from J, with 17 bases in between. CDR1 is KGHSH, CDR2 LQKENI, per germline. The gene calls are TRBV18 and TRBJ2-2; maybe TRBD1 (6 bases). Sequencing was performed on CD4+ or CD8+ T cells sorted from blood, taken in a trial of the OX40 agonist ivuxolimab. The TCR originated in an adult with an advanced solid tumor such as melanoma, head and neck, liver or kidney cancer. DNA for the CDR3: TGTGCCAGCTCAACCTATACAGGGACGGGCACCGGGGAGCTGTTTTTT. Translation gives CASSTYTGTGTGELFF.